The clone carrying this T cell receptor (beta chain) was recorded many times. As yet, its antigen is unknown. These data originate in a study of identical twins. General study results and limits: Abundant beta clonotypes from cord blood bore fewer insertions; memory repertoires lacked this pattern.

cDNA carried unique molecular identifiers, and a universal primer site was added by template switching. TCRdb called the 5' RACE reads again in MiXCR, with one record for every CDR3 protein. The top ten clones hold roughly 2% of a sample with approximately 690,000 distinct CDR3 sequences, over 5% of them seen once. Sequenced material: naive T cells sorted from blood. The clonotype comes from a man aged 18 to 29 in good health.

CDR3 sequence reads: CASSLDRGLIYGYTF. The CDR3 nucleotides are TGTGCCAGCAGCCTGGACAGGGGGCTAATCTATGGCTACACCTTC. The V call is TRBV7-9, the J call TRBJ1-2, with 11 bases matching TRBD1. The CDR3 has 15 residues. Unmatched junction bases numbered 6, after V lost 5 bases and J lost 4 bases. Per the germline V gene, CDR1 is SEHNR and CDR2 is FQNEAQ (reference sequence). Complete variable domain (other parts from reference TRBV7-9 and TRBJ1-2): DTGVSQNPRHKITKRGQNVTFRCDPISEHNRLYWYRQTLGQGPEFLTYFQNEAQLEKSRLLSDRFSAERPKGSFSTLEIQRTEQGDSAMYLCASSLDRGLIYGYTFGSGTRLTVV.